This is a list of T cell receptor beta chains from one sample in a study of blood T cells in healthy people across ages. TCRdb reprocessed the 5' RACE reads with MiXCR, giving one entry per CDR3 protein. Among 780,000 or so distinct CDR3 sequences listed, 20% to 25% were seen once. In addition, the sample was reused for a study of T cells of mothers and their children.

Sequences were obtained from blood. All receptors come from a boy aged 5-17 years in good health. The CDR3 runs from the conserved cysteine through the conserved F or W. A D gene is named only where the DNA matches it firmly. Clone sizes are given selectively: once, few, many, or a class where the clone is expanded.

j_call,d_call,v_call,clone_size,cdr3_nt,cdr3_aa
TRBJ1-4,-,TRBV20-1,few,TGCAGTGCTAGTGCCCCGGGCCCCTGGGAAGTAACTAATGAAAAACTGTTTTTT,CSASAPGPWEVTNEKLFF
TRBJ2-3,-,TRBV5-6,-,TGTGCCAGCAGCTTTCACCGGGAGCACACGCAGTATTTT,CASSFHREHTQYF
TRBJ2-6,TRBD1,TRBV7-9,many,TGTGCCAGCAGCTTCGGACAGGCCGGGGCCAACGTCCTGACTTTC,CASSFGQAGANVLTF
TRBJ2-7,-,TRBV5-1,many,TGCGCCAGCAGCTTAGACAGAACCTACGAGCAGTACTTC,CASSLDRTYEQYF
TRBJ1-5,-,TRBV21-1,-,TGTGCCAGCAGCGTAAGGGCGGACAGTTATAGCAATCAGCCCCAGCATTTT,CASSVRADSYSNQPQHF
TRBJ1-2,-,TRBV12-3/TRBV12-4,-,TGTGCCAGCAGTTTAGGGTTGGAGACAGATTGGCACTATGGCTACACCTTC,CASSLGLETDWHYGYTF
TRBJ1-5,-,TRBV5-1,-,TGCGCCAGCAGCCAGGGGTGGGGAGGGCCCCAGCATTTT,CASSQGWGGPQHF
TRBJ1-1,-,TRBV20-1,-,TGCAGTGCTAGAGTCCCAGGGGCGATGAACACTGAAGCTTTCTTT,CSARVPGAMNTEAFF
TRBJ1-5,-,TRBV12-3/TRBV12-4,-,TGTGCCAGCAGTTTAAAAGGCTCGCCCCAGCATTTT,CASSLKGSPQHF
TRBJ2-7,-,TRBV20-1,-,TGCAGTGACCGCGAGGCTAGAAGCCCGTCCTACGAGCAGTACTTC,CSDREARSPSYEQYF
TRBJ2-2,TRBD2,TRBV29-1,once,TGCAGCGTTGGACTAGCGGGGACTAACACCGGGGAGCTGTTTTTT,CSVGLAGTNTGELFF
TRBJ2-5,-,TRBV6-2/TRBV6-3,few,TGTGCCAGCATAATGAGGCGAGCCTACCAAGAGACCCAGTACTTC,CASIMRRAYQETQYF
TRBJ1-1,TRBD1,TRBV5-1,few,TGCGCCAGCAGCTCGGACAGGTTGTACACTGAAGCTTTCTTT,CASSSDRLYTEAFF
TRBJ2-7,-,TRBV29-1,-,TGCAGCGTCGGAGCGGCTCACTCCTACGAGCAGTACTTC,CSVGAAHSYEQYF
TRBJ1-1,-,TRBV12-3/TRBV12-4,few,TGTGCCAGCAGCCCAGGGGTATCGGAAACAACTGAAGCTTTCTTT,CASSPGVSETTEAFF
TRBJ2-3,-,TRBV27,many,TGTGCCAGCGGAGTCACAGATACGCAGTATTTT,CASGVTDTQYF
TRBJ2-1,-,TRBV28,few,TGTGCCAGCAGTCTCCTGGGAAAGGAGCAGTTCTTC,CASSLLGKEQFF
TRBJ2-1,-,TRBV5-6,-,TGTGCCAGCAGCTTTTCGGGGTTGTGGAATGAGCAGTTCTTC,CASSFSGLWNEQFF
TRBJ2-2,TRBD2,TRBV5-4,-,TGTGCCAGCAGCCCAATCCCGGGGGGAAAAACCGGGGAGCTGTTTTTT,CASSPIPGGKTGELFF
TRBJ1-1,-,TRBV5-1,few,TGCGCCAGCAGCCGGGAGGGGAGCACTGAAGCTTTCTTT,CASSREGSTEAFF
TRBJ2-7,-,TRBV4-1,many,TGCGCCAGCAGCCAAGAAGGGGTTTCCTACGAGCAGTACTTC,CASSQEGVSYEQYF
TRBJ2-1,-,TRBV28,few,TGTGCCAGCAGTTTGTATGTCAATGAGCAGTTCTTC,CASSLYVNEQFF
TRBJ2-5,TRBD2,TRBV12-3/TRBV12-4,-,TGTGCCAGCAGCTTGAACTCGGACTGGGGGGGGACCCAGTACTTC,CASSLNSDWGGTQYF
TRBJ2-7,TRBD2,TRBV12-3/TRBV12-4,-,TGTGCCAGCAGCCAAGGACTAGCGGCAGTCTACGAGCAGTACTTC,CASSQGLAAVYEQYF
TRBJ2-7,-,TRBV12-3/TRBV12-4,-,TGTGACAGCAGTTCATGGACCAGGGGATCCTACGAGCAGTACTTC,CDSSSWTRGSYEQYF
TRBJ1-4,-,TRBV27,-,TGTGCCAGCAGTTTGGTGGGAGAGAATGAAAAACTGTTTTTT,CASSLVGENEKLFF
TRBJ2-7,TRBD2,TRBV7-2,-,TGTGCCAGCAGCTTGGTCCTAGCGGGAGGGGGGGAGCAGTACTTC,CASSLVLAGGGEQYF
TRBJ2-2,-,TRBV27,few,TGTGCCAGCAGTCCGTCGGGGTACACCGGGGAGCTGTTTTTT,CASSPSGYTGELFF
TRBJ2-3,TRBD2,TRBV20-1,-,TGCAGTGCTAGAAACCTAGCGGCTAGCACAGATACGCAGTATTTT,CSARNLAASTDTQYF
TRBJ2-1,TRBD1,TRBV28,few,TGTGCCAGCGACATGACAGGGGAAGGCAATGAGCAGTTCTTC,CASDMTGEGNEQFF
TRBJ2-7,TRBD2,TRBV9,few,TGTGCCAGCAGCGCCGTAGCGGGTCATACCGAGCAGTACTTC,CASSAVAGHTEQYF
TRBJ1-5,-,TRBV9,-,TGTGCCAGCAGCGTAGAGGGAATTCAGCCCCAGCATTTT,CASSVEGIQPQHF
TRBJ2-5,-,TRBV20-1,-,TGCAGTGCTCCCCCGACTTGGGAGGAGACCCAGTACTTC,CSAPPTWEETQYF
TRBJ2-3,-,TRBV14,-,TGTGCCAGCAGCCAACGGGGGTATAGCGCAGATACGCAGTATTTT,CASSQRGYSADTQYF
TRBJ2-1,-,TRBV7-2,-,TGTGCCAGCAGCTTAGTCCTGGATCTCCTTGCGGAGCAGTTCTTC,CASSLVLDLLAEQFF
TRBJ2-7,-,TRBV12-3/TRBV12-4,-,TGTGCCAGCAACCTTGGAGGGAGTGGGTACGAGCAGTACTTC,CASNLGGSGYEQYF
TRBJ2-1,TRBD2,TRBV7-2,-,TGTGCCAGCAGCTCCCAGACAGGACTAGCGGGGTTTCTGGAAGCTCAGTTCTTC,CASSSQTGLAGFLEAQFF
TRBJ1-1,-,TRBV5-5,few,TGTGCCAGCAGCCGACGGGACGCTATGAACACTGAAGCTTTCTTT,CASSRRDAMNTEAFF
TRBJ2-5,-,TRBV29-1,few,TGCAGCGGGAGAGGGGAGACCCAGTACTTC,CSGRGETQYF
TRBJ2-7,-,TRBV28,-,TGTGCCGGCAGTTTCCATGGACAGTCCTACGAGCAGTACTTC,CAGSFHGQSYEQYF
TRBJ2-1,TRBD1,TRBV20-1,few,TGCAGTGCTAGTGACAGGGGGAATGAGCAGTTCTTC,CSASDRGNEQFF
TRBJ1-1,TRBD1,TRBV19,-,TGTGCCAGTAGTACCCTACAGGGGAGGCACACTGAAGCTTTCTTT,CASSTLQGRHTEAFF
TRBJ2-5,TRBD1,TRBV5-1,-,TGCGCCAGCAGCTTGGTCAAGACAGGGGCAGAGACCCAGTACTTC,CASSLVKTGAETQYF
TRBJ1-6,-,TRBV7-3,few,TGTGCCAGCAGCCCGCGGGGACGCGGATCGGGTTCACCCCTCCACTTT,CASSPRGRGSGSPLHF
TRBJ2-5,-,TRBV19,-,TGTGCCAGTAGTATAGATCGAAGGGGAGTCCAAGAGACCCAGTACTTC,CASSIDRRGVQETQYF
TRBJ2-1,TRBD2,TRBV4-2,few,TGTGCCAGCAGCCCGGGGGGGACTACCGTCCCCCATGAGCAGTTCTTC,CASSPGGTTVPHEQFF
TRBJ1-4,-,TRBV6-5,few,TGTGCCAGCACCTATACAGCAACTAATGAAAAACTGTTTTTT,CASTYTATNEKLFF
TRBJ2-5,-,TRBV29-1,-,TGCAGCGTTACCCAGGGACTAGAGACCCAGTACTTC,CSVTQGLETQYF
TRBJ2-5,-,TRBV3-1,few,TGTGCCAGCAGCCAAGATCTTAACTACCAAGAGACCCAGTACTTC,CASSQDLNYQETQYF
TRBJ2-2,-,TRBV7-2,-,TGTGCCAGCAGCTACAGGGCTCCCGGGGAGCTGTTTTTT,CASSYRAPGELFF